What follows are 32 T cell receptor beta chains derived from one specimen sequenced in a study of Graves' ophthalmopathy and Graves' hyperthyroidism. TCR beta CDR3 regions were amplified from RNA transcripts. RT-PCR was first run with HTBI primers, then multiplex PCR in a second round. TCRdb reanalysed the multiplex PCR reads using MiXCR and keeps one entry per CDR3 protein. The table lists 400,000 to 450,000 distinct CDR3 sequences, about 21% of them singletons. Sequences were obtained from peripheral blood. The receptors come from a young woman with stable Graves' hyperthyroidism.

The sample holds many counts of this clonotype. The rearrangement links TRBV29-1 to TRBJ2-7; 7 bases map to TRBD1. The germline CDR1 and CDR2 sequences are SQVTM and ANQGSEA. This CDR3 is built from 14 residues. Unmatched junction bases numbered 7, after V lost 4 bases and J lost 1 base. The chain's CDR3 is CSVGPRQGSYEQYF. The CDR3 DNA reads TGCAGCGTTGGCCCAAGACAGGGTTCCTACGAGCAGTACTTC.

This clonotype appeared many times. The chain employs TRBV5-1 and TRBJ1-5; D ambiguous. From germline, CDR1 is SGHRS and CDR2 YFSETQ. This CDR3 comprises 16 residues. V dropped 0 bases and J dropped 0 bases, with 10 bases sitting between them. This CDR3 reads CASSLDGQTSNQPQHF. The CDR3, as DNA: TGCGCCAGCAGCTTGGACGGGCAGACTAGCAATCAGCCCCAGCATTTT.

This clonotype was detected ten times or more. This chain uses TRBV20-1 with TRBJ2-2, with a weak D call TRBD2 (5 bases). The CDR3 contains 14 residues. Germline V gene lookup returns CDR1 DFQATT and CDR2 SNEGSKA (reference sequence). V was cut by 6 bases and J by 2 bases, with 13 bases left in between. CDR3: CSAATSLNTGELFF. The CDR3 DNA follows: TGCAGTGCCGCAACTAGTCTCAACACCGGGGAGCTGTTTTTT.

The chain carries TRBV12-3 or TRBV12-4 and TRBJ2-3; D perhaps matches TRBD1 (6 bases). The CDR3 covers 16 residues. Trimming left V 6 bases short and J 2 bases short, with 18 bases between. The DNA of the CDR3 is TGTGCCAGCAGCATAAGACAGGCCCTTTACACAGATACGCAGTATTTT. It translates to CASSIRQALYTDTQYF.

This clonotype was found many times. Lacking the conserved final phenylalanine or tryptophan, this CDR3 likely reflects a read error. The chain couples TRBV15 to TRBJ1-5; D unresolved. The germline CDR1 and CDR2 sequences are LNHNV and YYDKDF (reference sequence). The CDR3 spans 11 residues. V was pared by 6 bases and J by 6 bases, with 6 bases between. The CDR3 spells CATRGFQPQHL. DNA for the CDR3: TGTGCCACCAGGGGTTTTCAGCCCCAGCATCTT.

This clonotype appeared many times. This rearrangement joins TRBV7-3 to TRBJ1-2; D call uncertain. CDR3 size: 13 residues. V was clipped by 2 bases and J by 8 bases, with 12 bases between them. In germline, CDR1 is SGHTA, CDR2 FQGTGA. The CDR3 DNA follows: TGTGCCAGCAGCTTAGCGGAGGGCGCGGGCTACACCTTC. Residues: CASSLAEGAGYTF. The full variable domain, its missing parts supplied by reference TRBV7-3 and TRBJ1-2, is GAGVSQTPSNKVTEKGKYVELRCDPISGHTALYWYRQSLGQGPEFLIYFQGTGAADDSGLPNDRFFAVRPEGSVSTLKIQRTERGDSAVYLCASSLAEGAGYTFGSGTRLTVV.

This clonotype was observed at least ten times. This sequence joins TRBV18 and TRBJ1-1; D might be TRBD1 (5 bases). The ends were cut back, 5 bases at V and 6 bases at J, with 16 bases in the middle. Germline V gene sequence: CDR1 KGHSH, CDR2 LQKENI. CDR3 length: 14 amino acids. CDR3 loop: CASSIAPRDPEAFF. In DNA form, the CDR3 reads TGTGCCAGCTCAATTGCGCCCAGGGATCCTGAAGCTTTCTTT.

This clonotype was seen only a few times. V usage is TRBV28 and J usage is TRBJ2-4; maybe TRBD1 (5 bases). The CDR3 extends over 17 amino acids. From germline, CDR1 is MDHEN and CDR2 SYDVKM. The V end lost 6 bases, the J end lost 8 bases, and 26 bases lay between the germline ends. The CDR3 sequence is CASRSSGLGLRSDIQYF. The CDR3 DNA follows: TGTGCCAGCAGATCCTCGGGTCTGGGGCTTCGATCGGACATTCAGTACTTC. Full variable domain (outside the CDR3, taken from reference TRBV28 and TRBJ2-4): DVKVTQSSRYLVKRTGEKVFLECVQDMDHENMFWYRQDPGLGLRLIYFSYDVKMKEKGDIPEGYSVSREKKERFSLILESASTNQTSMYLCASRSSGLGLRSDIQYFGAGTRLSVL.

This clonotype came up many times. The chain combines TRBV7-8 with TRBJ2-7; TRBD1 matches at 7 bases. The CDR3 runs 15 residues. The V segment lost 3 bases and the J segment 2 bases; nucleotides outside the gene matches: 7. Germline V gene lookup returns CDR1 SGHVS and CDR2 FQNEAQ. CDR3 amino acids: CASSLGPGQPYEQYF. The DNA for the CDR3 is TGTGCCAGCAGCTTGGGTCCGGGACAGCCCTACGAGCAGTACTTC.

The chain carries TRBV27 and TRBJ1-1; D gene unclear. The CDR3 totals 13 residues. Germline loops: CDR1 MNHEY, CDR2 SMNVEV (reference sequence). V lost 2 bases to trimming and J lost 5 bases, with 9 bases between them. CDR3 region: CASSLMGGTEAFF. CDR3 DNA sequence: TGTGCCAGCAGTTTAATGGGAGGGACTGAAGCTTTCTTT.

The sample holds a few counts of this clonotype. This sequence joins TRBV20-1 and TRBJ1-1; 10 nucleotides match TRBD1. CDR1 is DFQATT, CDR2 SNEGSKA, per germline (reference sequence). Trimming cost V 6 bases and J 5 bases; bases outside gene matches: 9. The CDR3 runs to 14 residues. CDR3 nucleotide sequence: TGCAGTGCCAGCTGGACAGGGGGGAAGACTGAAGCTTTCTTT. It is translated as CSASWTGGKTEAFF.

The chain joins TRBV28 to TRBJ1-3; no firm D call. This CDR3 spans 11 amino acids. Germline CDR1 is MDHEN and CDR2 is SYDVKM. CDR3: CGSARGNTIYF. CDR3 coding DNA: TGTGGTAGTGCGCGTGGAAACACCATATATTTT. The entire variable domain, with the rest obtained from reference TRBV28 and TRBJ1-3, is as follows: DVKVTQSSRYLVKRTGEKVFLECVQDMDHENMFWYRQDPGLGLRLIYFSYDVKMKEKGDIPEGYSVSREKKERFSLILESASTNQTSMYLCGSARGNTIYFGEGSWLTVV.

In regard to this clonotype: This may come from a read error, since a much larger clone is one base off. The V gene is TRBV4-3, the J gene TRBJ1-1; D unresolved. From germline, CDR1 is LGHNA and CDR2 YSLEER. The CDR3 runs 15 residues. The CDR3 DNA reads TGCGCCATCAGCCAAGATCCAGGATTGAACACTGAAGCTTTCTTT. Its translation: CAISQDPGLNTEAFF.

There are many counts of this clonotype. V usage is TRBV19 and J usage is TRBJ1-1, with D possibly matching TRBD1 (6 bases). Germline V CDR1 and CDR2: LNHDA, SQIVND (reference sequence). The CDR3 sequence is 12 residues long. Trimming removed 3 bases at V and 8 bases at J, with 10 bases between. CDR3 protein: CASSIRGGEAFF. CDR3 DNA: TGTGCCAGTAGTATTCGCGGGGGCGAAGCTTTCTTT.

This clonotype was observed at least ten times. V usage is TRBV20-1 and J usage is TRBJ2-7, with D perhaps assigned TRBD1 or TRBD2 (5 bases each). V was cut by 0 bases and J by 0 bases, with 9 bases left in between. Germline V gene lookup returns CDR1 DFQATT and CDR2 SNEGSKA (reference sequence). There are 14 residues in the CDR3. CDR3 in DNA: TGCAGTGCTAGAGATTGGGGGATCTCCTACGAGCAGTACTTC. It translates to CSARDWGISYEQYF.

This chain uses TRBV12-3 or TRBV12-4 with TRBJ1-1, with D possibly being TRBD1 (6 bases). The CDR3 length is 14 residues. The germline V and J ends were trimmed by 6 bases and 4 bases, with 15 bases remaining between them. The CDR3 nucleotides are TGTGCCAGCAGGACCATGGGAGGGGGCACTGAAGCTTTCTTT. Encoded protein: CASRTMGGGTEAFF.

This clonotype was seen at least ten times. A much larger clone sits a single nucleotide away, making a read error possible. This sequence joins TRBV12-3 or TRBV12-4 and TRBJ1-6; D call uncertain. The CDR3 totals 16 residues. The CDR3 nucleotides read TGTGCCAGCAGCAAAGACACCGGGAGAGGAAATTCACACCTCCACTTT. Translating it yields CASSKDTGRGNSHLHF.

This clonotype was counted only a few times. A clone one base away is much larger, so this may be a read error. This chain joins TRBV30 and TRBJ2-7; 8 positions match TRBD2. The CDR3 contains 14 residues. The germline V gene has CDR1 GTSNPN and CDR2 SVGIG (reference sequence). The CDR3 DNA follows: TGTGCCTGGAGTAGGATAGCGGGAAACTACAAGCAGTACTTC. It codes for CAWSRIAGNYKQYF.

CDR3 DNA sequence: TGTGCCAGCAGCTTAATTGGCTCGGCTTGGGAGCTGTTTTTT. Translating gives CASSLIGSAWELFF. The V and J genes are TRBV7-2 and TRBJ2-2; D call uncertain. V gave up 2 bases and J gave up 9 bases, with 13 bases separating them. The CDR3 sequence is 14 residues long. Germline CDR1 is SGHTA and CDR2 is FQGNSA.

The sample holds many counts of this clonotype. V and J are TRBV12-3 or TRBV12-4 and TRBJ1-3; D is unresolved. The CDR3 is made up of 12 amino acids. Trimming removed 8 bases from V and 2 bases from J, with 7 bases in between. The CDR3 DNA reads as TGTGCCAGCGGAGAAACTGGAAACACCATATATTTT. Its protein is CASGETGNTIYF.

This clonotype was counted at least ten times. This chain uses TRBV7-2 with TRBJ2-4; TRBD2 aligns across 7 bases. V shed 6 bases, J shed 15 bases, and the junction held 11 bases outside the gene matches. This CDR3 is built from 12 residues. Germline CDR1 is SGHTA and CDR2 is FQGNSA. The CDR3 sequence is CASSLWGGLLYF. The CDR3 nucleotides read TGTGCCAGCAGTTTATGGGGGGGTTTGCTGTACTTC.

The CDR3 spells CASSEFAGGIVGELFF. Written as DNA, the CDR3 is TGTGCCAGCAGTGAATTCGCGGGGGGTATTGTCGGGGAGCTGTTTTTT. The V call is TRBV25-1, the J call TRBJ2-2; 8 bases match TRBD2. The length of the CDR3 is 16 residues. V lost 1 base to trimming and J lost 7 bases; unmatched junction nucleotides: 8. The germline V gene has CDR1 MGHDK and CDR2 SYGVNS.

J is TRBJ2-7 and V is TRBV6-5, with D uncertain. Per germline, CDR1 MNHEY and CDR2 SVGAGI. V shed 2 bases and J shed 7 bases, with 6 bases lying between them. The CDR3 runs to 11 residues. The CDR3 region is CASSYIGEQYF. CDR3 bases: TGTGCCAGCAGTTACATTGGAGAGCAGTACTTC.

The V gene is TRBV11-3, the J gene TRBJ2-5; D is unresolved. CDR1 SGHNT and CDR2 YENEEA come from the germline V gene. V lost 7 bases and J lost 0, with 6 bases in between. This CDR3 is 12 amino acids long. The CDR3: CASKTNQETQYF. DNA of the CDR3: TGTGCCAGCAAAACAAACCAAGAGACCCAGTACTTC. Complete variable domain (other parts from reference TRBV11-3 and TRBJ2-5): EAGVVQSPRYKIIEKKQPVAFWCNPISGHNTLYWYLQNLGQGPELLIRYENEEAVDDSQLPKDRFSAERLKGVDSTLKIQPAELGDSAVYLCASKTNQETQYFGPGTRLLVL.

This clonotype was detected only a few times. The rearrangement uses TRBV19 and TRBJ2-5; possibly TRBD2 for D (5 bases). The germline gives CDR1 LNHDA, CDR2 SQIVND (reference sequence). Trimming removed 9 bases from V and 0 bases from J, with 8 bases in between. The CDR3 runs to 12 residues. DNA of the CDR3: TGTGCCAGACTAGTAAACCAAGAGACCCAGTACTTC. This codes for CARLVNQETQYF.

This clonotype has at least ten counts. The chain recombines TRBV28 with TRBJ2-2; 8 bases line up with TRBD2. In germline, CDR1 is MDHEN, CDR2 SYDVKM. This CDR3 is built from 16 residues. V lost 5 bases to trimming and J lost 6 bases; unmatched junction nucleotides: 11. The chain's CDR3 is CASSLAGTRVPGELFF. The CDR3 DNA reads TGTGCCAGCAGTCTCGCCGGGACTAGAGTTCCCGGGGAGCTGTTTTTT.

This clonotype has just a few counts. The chain employs TRBV12-3 or TRBV12-4 and TRBJ2-2; D perhaps matches TRBD1 (6 bases). V shed 6 bases and J shed 7 bases, with 15 bases lying between them. This CDR3 has 14 residues. Here the CDR3 reads CASSTWGLVGELFF. CDR3 nucleotide sequence: TGTGCCAGCAGCACATGGGGGCTGGTCGGGGAGCTGTTTTTT.

This clonotype was counted at least ten times. This chain joins TRBV2 and TRBJ1-5, with 9 nucleotides matching TRBD1. In germline, CDR1 is SNHLY, CDR2 FYNNEI. Trimming removed 3 bases from V and 3 bases from J; junction bases left unmatched: 6. The CDR3 is 16 amino acids. CDR3 nucleotide sequence: TGTGCCAGCAGTGAGACAGGGGGGGGCCTCAATCAGCCCCAGCATTTT. It is translated as CASSETGGGLNQPQHF.

This clonotype was detected only once. The chain is built from TRBV28 and TRBJ2-2; 7 positions agree with TRBD1. CDR1 MDHEN and CDR2 SYDVKM come from the germline V gene. With 5 bases clipped from V and 2 bases from J, the junction kept 14 bases outside the gene matches. This CDR3 is 18 amino acids long. The CDR3 loop is CASSHRTGPKKNTGELFF. In DNA, the CDR3 is TGTGCCAGCAGTCACAGGACAGGACCTAAAAAAAACACCGGGGAGCTGTTTTTT.

The chain is built from TRBV28 and TRBJ2-5; a possible D gene is TRBD2 (5 bases). CDR3 length: 11 residues. CDR1 MDHEN and CDR2 SYDVKM come from the germline V gene. Trimming left V 10 bases short and J 4 bases short, with 10 bases between. The CDR3 sequence: CAIASGETQYF. CDR3 nucleotide sequence: TGTGCCATAGCGAGTGGAGAGACCCAGTACTTC.

The chain employs TRBV14 and TRBJ2-5; D remains ambiguous. This CDR3 comprises 15 residues. Trimming removed 3 bases at V and 4 bases at J, with 15 bases between. The germline V gene encodes CDR1 SGHDN and CDR2 FVKESK. CDR3 protein: CASSHLAVVGETQYF. CDR3 sequence (DNA): TGTGCCAGCAGCCATCTCGCGGTAGTGGGAGAGACCCAGTACTTC.

This clonotype has a count of ten or more. The chain has TRBV6-5 and TRBJ2-2, with 11 bases lining up with TRBD2. This CDR3 is 16 amino acids long. J gave up 6 bases and V 1 base, and 4 bases lay outside the gene matches. Germline V gives CDR1 MNHEY, CDR2 SVGAGI. The CDR3 region is CASSYWLAGGSGELFF. CDR3 DNA sequence: TGTGCCAGCAGTTACTGGTTAGCGGGAGGGTCCGGGGAGCTGTTTTTT.